This entry is about one T cell receptor (beta chain). The antigen is not known. This sample was included in a study of T-cell memory formation after mild COVID-19. The overall study: For the most part, TCR clusters were specific to one donor. Whole-study findings and limits: CD4+ clones that contracted lay mainly in CM and EM; CD8+ ones lay in EMRA. Pre-infection memory showed some responding clones, and this suggested that cross-reactive memory joined.

UMIs and sample barcodes were carried by the TCR alpha and TCR beta cDNA libraries that 5'RACE produced using constant-segment primers. TCRdb independently ran MiXCR on the 5' RACE reads; one entry per CDR3 protein. The sample yields 450,000 to 700,000 distinct CDR3 sequences, over 15% seen once. In germline, CDR1 is SGHRS, CDR2 YFSETQ. After removal of 2 bases from V and 4 bases from J, the junction contained 7 bases not matched to a gene. This CDR3 contains 15 residues. This TCR came from an adult woman who had mild COVID-19 (a few samples of this study predate the infection). Cell type and time point are not known. Sequenced sample: PBMCs or a T cell subset sorted from them (not recorded which). The chain joins TRBV5-1 to TRBJ2-7; TRBD1 matches 9 bases. CDR3 region: CASSFGTGLGYEQYF. DNA of the CDR3: TGCGCCAGCAGCTTCGGGACAGGGTTGGGTTACGAGCAGTACTTC.